The 16 T cell receptor beta chains below come from one sample, sequenced in a study of blood T cells in healthy people across ages (dated by TCRdb to 2015 to 2017). The method was 5' RACE. The sequencer listed for this sample is Illumina HiSeq 2500. The second PCR ran for roughly 6 to 11 cycles and used a J-beta primer mix along with a sample-barcoded 5' primer. TCRdb ran its own pipeline on the public reads, namely fastp trimming at Q25 and MiXCR clone calling, and kept in-frame beta chains. All rows with the same CDR3 protein become a single entry with the most common DNA and genes. A total of fewer than 2,000,000 distinct CDR3 sequences appear in this sample, 30% to 35% of them only once. The ten most abundant clones make up roughly 10% of the sample. Sequenced material: blood. The origin of the receptors is a woman aged 30 to 39 in good health.

This clonotype came up once. The rearrangement uses TRBV2 and TRBJ2-5; TRBD2 aligns across 10 bases. The end of the DNA fits TRBJ2-7 better, so the J call may be wrong. This CDR3 is built from 15 residues. Looked up from germline, CDR1 is SNHLY and CDR2 is FYNNEI. The CDR3 sequence: CASMERGGGVYEQYF. Written as DNA, the CDR3 is TGTGCCAGCATGGAGCGGGGGGGCGGAGTCTACGAGCAGTACTTC.

This clonotype has a count of ten or more. A junction end diverges from the germline sequence, so it may reflect a read error. This chain joins TRBV5-1 and TRBJ2-1, with D hard to call. Germline CDR1 reads SGHRS; CDR2 reads YFSETQ. This CDR3 has 11 amino acids. The DNA for the CDR3 is TGTGCCAGCAGTTTGTTGGATGAGCAGTTCTTC. Amino acid sequence: CASSLLDEQFF.

This rearrangement joins TRBV6-5 to TRBJ2-7; 7 nucleotides line up with TRBD2. Germline CDR1 reads MNHEY; CDR2 reads SVGAGI. This CDR3 is built from 18 residues. The V segment lost 0 bases and the J segment 3 bases; nucleotides outside the gene matches: 14. The CDR3 here is CASSYSTSGNIRDYEQYF. The CDR3, as DNA: TGTGCCAGCAGTTACTCGACAAGCGGGAATATCAGAGACTACGAGCAGTACTTC.

The chain has TRBV6-1 and TRBJ2-5; 8 nucleotides line up with TRBD1. Gene TRBJ2-7 matches the end of the DNA better, so the J call may be wrong. This CDR3 has 12 amino acids. The germline gives CDR1 MNHNS, CDR2 SASEGT. The CDR3 sequence: CASKNTGGEQYF. The CDR3 DNA follows: TGTGCCAGCAAGAATACAGGGGGCGAGCAGTACTTC.

This clonotype was found a few times. The chain couples TRBV27 to TRBJ1-2; D ambiguous. Trimming pared 4 bases from V and 7 bases from J, leaving 7 bases between. CDR3 length: 11 amino acids. Germline CDR1 reads MNHEY; CDR2 reads SMNVEV (reference sequence). The CDR3 sequence: CASSSSGGYTF. The CDR3 DNA reads TGTGCCAGCAGTTCTAGCGGTGGCTACACCTTC.

V and J are TRBV27 and TRBJ2-1; D might be TRBD1 or TRBD2, each matching 5 bases. The CDR3 length is 15 residues. V was pared by 6 bases and J by 1 base, with 13 bases between. Germline V CDR1 and CDR2: MNHEY, SMNVEV (reference sequence). CDR3 in DNA: TGTGCCAGCAGCGAGGGACGGAGATCCTACAATGAGCAGTTCTTC. It codes for CASSEGRRSYNEQFF.

The chain uses TRBV9 and TRBJ2-7; possibly TRBD2 for D (6 bases). This CDR3 has 15 amino acids. Looked up from germline, CDR1 is SGDLS and CDR2 is YYNGEE. V was cut by 1 base and J by 12 bases, with 23 bases left in between. CDR3 sequence reads: CASSVKAGPGETLYF. The CDR3 bases are TGTGCCAGCAGCGTAAAGGCGGGGCCGGGGGAGACCCTGTACTTC.

Details on this clonotype: One junction end disagrees with the germline gene, perhaps due to a read error. V is TRBV12-3 or TRBV12-4 and J is TRBJ1-1, with TRBD1 as a possible D gene (6 bases). CDR3 length equals 14 residues. Written as DNA, the CDR3 is TGTGCCAGCAGTGGACAGCCTCAACCGCCTGAGGCTTTCTTT. It specifies CASSGQPQPPEAFF.

The chain uses TRBV19 and TRBJ2-7; D assignment may be TRBD1 or TRBD2 (5 bases each). V gave up 7 bases and J gave up 3 bases, with 19 bases separating them. Germline CDR1 LNHDA, CDR2 SQIVND (reference sequence). The CDR3 is 15 residues long. The CDR3 is CASTPGAGIGYEQYF. The CDR3, as DNA: TGTGCCAGTACTCCCGGGGCGGGCATCGGCTACGAGCAGTACTTC.

The chain joins TRBV5-1 to TRBJ2-1; unclear D gene. The germline gives CDR1 SGHRS, CDR2 YFSETQ. Trimming left V 7 bases short and J 0 bases short, with 14 bases between. This CDR3 comprises 15 residues. This CDR3 is CASGSPGGSYNEQFF. The CDR3 DNA reads as TGCGCCAGCGGCTCCCCCGGTGGCTCCTACAATGAGCAGTTCTTC.

The V and J genes are TRBV2 and TRBJ1-1; tentatively, D is TRBD1 (5 bases). Germline values: CDR1 SNHLY, CDR2 FYNNEI. The CDR3 has 14 amino acids. The V and J ends lost 7 bases and 1 base respectively, with 13 bases between them. CDR3 loop: CASTLTGRNTEAFF. The CDR3 nucleotides read TGTGCCAGCACCCTAACAGGCAGGAACACTGAAGCTTTCTTT.

This clonotype was counted ten times or more. This rearrangement joins TRBV27 to TRBJ2-7, with 8 bases that match TRBD1. The CDR3 has 13 residues. The ends lost 4 bases at V and 6 bases at J; junction bases unmatched: 5. Germline values: CDR1 MNHEY, CDR2 SMNVEV (reference sequence). The CDR3 spells CASSYLTGAEQYF. CDR3 nucleotide sequence: TGTGCCAGCAGTTATCTGACAGGGGCCGAGCAGTACTTC.

CDR3 coding DNA: TGCAGTGCTCCACACCACAGGAACACTGAAGCTTTCTTT. The encoded protein is CSAPHHRNTEAFF. The rearrangement uses TRBV20-1 and TRBJ1-1; no reliable D call. Trimming stripped 5 bases from V and 1 base from J, with 11 bases between. This CDR3 has 13 amino acids. Germline V gives CDR1 DFQATT, CDR2 SNEGSKA (reference sequence).

The V and J genes are TRBV10-3 and TRBJ2-7, with 13 bases fitting TRBD2. From germline, CDR1 is ENHRY and CDR2 SYGVKD. J was trimmed by 6 bases and V by 6 bases; bases with no gene match: 5. CDR3 length equals 14 residues. The CDR3 region has the DNA TGTGCCATCAGCGGACTAGCGGGAGTCTCCGAGCAGTACTTC. This encodes CAISGLAGVSEQYF.

The chain has TRBV13 and TRBJ2-1; no reliable D call. The CDR3 runs to 12 residues. Germline CDR1 PRHDT, CDR2 FYEKMQ (reference sequence). V shed 5 bases and J shed 6 bases, with 8 bases lying between them. CDR3 protein: CASSRGPNEQFF. The CDR3 bases are TGTGCCAGCAGCCGAGGCCCCAATGAGCAGTTCTTC.

This clonotype was detected ten times or more. The genes are TRBV6-2 or TRBV6-3 and TRBJ2-5; D not certain. Trimming took off 6 bases at V and 5 bases at J, with 16 bases between the two ends. Germline-derived CDR1 and CDR2 are MNHEY and SVGEGT. This CDR3 has 14 residues. The CDR3 is CASRARQVWETQYF. The CDR3 DNA sequence: TGTGCCAGCAGAGCCAGGCAGGTGTGGGAGACCCAGTACTTC.